These T cell receptor beta chains were read from a single sample in a study of CD4+ T cells in melanoma. Sequencing used immunoSEQ multiplex PCR; TCRdb keeps in-frame clones, though not all of them. The table includes approximately 20,000 clones, under 90% detected once. The sequenced sample consisted of cells from a culture (not recorded whether cultured in vitro). All receptors derive from a human donor with melanoma. Both conserved end residues are part of each CDR3. A D gene is named only where the DNA matches it firmly. Rows give clone size only sometimes, using once, few, many, or a class for an expanded clone.

j_gene,v_gene,abundance,d_gene,CDR3aa,CDR3nt
TRBJ1-3,TRBV9,few,.,CASSASPSTGNTIYF,TGTGCCAGCAGCGCCAGCCCGAGTACTGGAAACACCATATATTTT
TRBJ1-5,TRBV4-1,.,TRBD1,CASSPRQGRFGQPQHF,TGCGCCAGCAGCCCCCGACAGGGAAGATTTGGTCAGCCCCAGCATTTT
TRBJ2-1,TRBV19,.,.,CASSNPGRTDEQFF,TGTGCCAGTAGCAATCCGGGACGGACGGATGAGCAGTTCTTC
TRBJ2-7,TRBV29-1,.,TRBD1,CSVVLPGQYEQYF,TGCAGCGTTGTGCTTCCGGGACAGTATGAGCAGTACTTC
TRBJ1-5,TRBV10-3,.,TRBD1,CTIRATGKDQPQHF,TGTACCATCAGGGCGACAGGGAAGGATCAGCCCCAGCATTTT
TRBJ1-2,TRBV5-1,.,.,CASSFGRVEGYTF,TGCGCCAGCAGCTTCGGCAGGGTGGAGGGCTACACCTTC
TRBJ2-1,TRBV7-3,.,TRBD2,CASSLDGGAKPFF,TGTGCCAGCAGTTTAGACGGGGGGGCTAAGCCGTTCTTC
TRBJ2-3,TRBV6-4,.,.,CASSLHDLSTDTQYF,TGTGCCAGCAGCTTGCACGACCTCAGCACAGATACGCAGTATTTT
TRBJ1-2,TRBV18,.,TRBD1,CASSPLDRGLVGYGYTF,TGTGCCAGCTCACCCCTGGACAGGGGGCTCGTCGGCTATGGCTACACCTTC
TRBJ2-1,TRBV6-4,.,TRBD2,CASSPGGAFYNEQFF,TGTGCCAGCAGTCCCGGGGGGGCCTTCTACAATGAGCAGTTCTTC
TRBJ1-6,TRBV6-1,.,.,CASSEESNSPLHF,TGTGCCAGCAGTGAAGAGTCGAATTCACCCCTCCACTTT
TRBJ2-3,TRBV7-3,.,.,CASSPYAVTDTQYF,TGTGCCAGCAGCCCCTATGCTGTTACAGATACGCAGTATTTT
TRBJ2-7,TRBV18,once,.,CASSLDGISYEQYF,TGTGCCAGCTCACTTGACGGGATCTCCTACGAGCAGTACTTC
TRBJ2-3,TRBV5-6,.,TRBD2,CASSLGLAGSTDTQYF,TGTGCCAGCAGCTTGGGTCTAGCGGGGAGCACAGATACGCAGTATTTT
TRBJ2-3,TRBV11-2,.,.,CASSLDPGSDTQYF,TGTGCCAGCAGCTTAGATCCAGGTTCGGATACGCAGTATTTT
TRBJ1-6,TRBV5-1,.,TRBD1,CASSYGQGDSYNSPLHF,TGCGCCAGCAGCTACGGACAGGGCGACTCCTATAATTCACCCCTCCACTTT
TRBJ1-1,TRBV11-2,.,.,CASRSIRGRTTEAFF,TGTGCCAGCAGATCAATAAGGGGCCGAACAACTGAAGCTTTCTTT
TRBJ2-5,TRBV5-4,.,.,CASRQGGPGKNQETQYF,TGTGCCAGCAGGCAGGGAGGACCGGGGAAAAACCAAGAGACCCAGTACTTC
TRBJ1-3,TRBV7-7,.,TRBD1,CASSSHLSTGWASGNTIYF,TGTGCCAGCAGCTCCCACCTCTCGACAGGGTGGGCCTCTGGAAACACCATATATTTT
TRBJ1-1,TRBV2,.,.,CASSGMGNTEAFF,TGTGCCAGCAGTGGGATGGGGAACACTGAAGCTTTCTTT
TRBJ1-5,TRBV15,.,.,CATSRDLGNQPQHF,TGTGCCACCAGCAGAGATCTGGGCAATCAGCCCCAGCATTTT
TRBJ2-5,TRBV7-7,.,.,CASRSLAEETQYF,TGTGCCAGCAGATCCCTGGCGGAAGAGACCCAGTACTTC
TRBJ2-2,TRBV6-6,.,TRBD1,CATQDRVGTGELFF,TGTGCCACCCAAGACAGGGTCGGGACCGGGGAGCTGTTTTTT
TRBJ1-1,TRBV7-2,once,.,CASSLGGAIKTEAFF,TGTGCCAGCAGCTTAGGTGGGGCGATAAAGACTGAAGCTTTCTTT
TRBJ1-6,TRBV19,.,.,CASSIGGDNSPLHF,TGTGCCAGTAGTATTGGGGGCGATAATTCACCCCTCCACTTT
TRBJ2-1,TRBV27,.,.,CASSLSPGRGLSYNEQFF,TGTGCCAGCAGTTTATCTCCAGGGCGGGGACTCTCCTACAATGAGCAGTTCTTC
TRBJ1-6,TRBV2,once,.,CASSAEGLGNSPLHF,TGTGCCAGCAGTGCCGAAGGTTTGGGTAATTCACCCCTCCACTTT
TRBJ2-6,TRBV7-3,.,.,CASAEGPSSGANVLTF,TGTGCCAGCGCGGAGGGCCCGTCCTCTGGGGCCAACGTCCTGACTTTC
TRBJ2-7,TRBV15,.,TRBD1,CATSSRDRDSYEQYF,TGTGCCACCAGCAGCCGGGACAGGGATTCCTACGAGCAGTACTTC
TRBJ2-7,TRBV4-2,.,.,CASSQDRHEQYF,TGTGCCAGCAGCCAAGATCGGCACGAGCAGTACTTC
TRBJ2-3,TRBV5-1,.,.,CASSKGPVTDTQYF,TGCGCCAGCAGCAAGGGGCCGGTCACAGATACGCAGTATTTT
TRBJ2-4,TRBV19,.,.,CASSPTYLAKNIQYF,TGTGCCAGTAGCCCGACTTATTTGGCCAAAAACATTCAGTACTTC
TRBJ2-5,TRBV5-1,.,.,CASSKEEYQETQYF,TGCGCCAGCAGCAAAGAGGAGTACCAAGAGACCCAGTACTTC
TRBJ2-3,TRBV2,.,.,CASSATRSSTDTQYF,TGTGCCAGCAGTGCCACTAGGAGTAGCACAGATACGCAGTATTTT
TRBJ1-1,TRBV2,.,TRBD1,CASKRGQTEAFF,TGTGCCAGCAAGAGGGGGCAAACTGAAGCTTTCTTT
TRBJ2-5,TRBV6-1,.,.,CASSAGGPTLETQYF,TGTGCCAGCAGTGCCGGGGGGCCAACGTTGGAGACCCAGTACTTC
TRBJ1-2,TRBV2,.,.,CAPRGRRGYTF,TGTGCCCCCCGAGGAAGACGTGGCTACACCTTC
TRBJ2-2,TRBV5-1,.,.,CASSKGNVFTGELFF,TGCGCCAGCAGCAAGGGCAACGTTTTCACCGGGGAGCTGTTTTTT
TRBJ1-6,TRBV6-1,few,.,CASSEGPSLHF,TGTGCCAGCAGTGAAGGACCGTCCCTCCACTTT
TRBJ2-4,TRBV11-2,once,.,CASSLGQGPLAKNIQYF,TGTGCCAGCAGCTTGGGTCAGGGACCACTAGCCAAAAACATTCAGTACTTC
TRBJ2-3,TRBV30,few,TRBD2,CARTSGMSTDTQYF,TGTGCCCGGACTAGCGGGATGTCAACAGATACGCAGTATTTT
TRBJ1-6,TRBV30,.,TRBD1,CAWSVQGSYNSPLHF,TGTGCCTGGAGTGTACAGGGGTCCTATAATTCACCCCTCCACTTT
TRBJ1-2,TRBV5-1,once,.,CASSLSGGLYGYTF,TGCGCCAGCAGCTTGTCCGGGGGGCTGTATGGCTACACCTTC
TRBJ1-4,TRBV27,.,.,CASSLRGSEKLFF,TGTGCCAGCAGTTTACGGGGGAGCGAAAAACTGTTTTTT
TRBJ1-2,TRBV7-2,.,TRBD1,CASGRGRGYGYTF,TGTGCCAGCGGCAGGGGGCGCGGGTATGGCTACACCTTC
TRBJ1-1,TRBV7-9,.,.,CASSLSAGFTEAFF,TGTGCCAGCAGCTTATCCGCGGGGTTCACTGAAGCTTTCTTT
TRBJ1-5,TRBV19,.,TRBD1,CASSTLPGQGSNQPQHF,TGTGCCAGTAGTACACTTCCGGGACAGGGTAGCAATCAGCCCCAGCATTTT
TRBJ1-3,TRBV18,.,TRBD1,CASSPIGTGKGGNTIYF,TGTGCCAGCTCACCGATTGGGACAGGAAAAGGGGGAAACACCATATATTTT